This T cell receptor beta chain is from a study of CD8+CD57+ T cells in acquired aplastic anemia. Looking at the study overall: Sorted CD4+ and CD8+ cell DNA averaged about 3.5 ug.

The study's findings and limits: Patients and healthy controls showed no significant CD8+ Simpson's diversity difference. The number of CD8+ CDR3 sequences shared by patients and controls was approximately 31.

With respect to this clonotype: Antigen specificity is unknown.

TCR beta VDJ and CDR3 profiles were obtained from a genomic DNA template. TCRdb fed the reads into MiXCR, producing one record per CDR3 protein. In the table there are hundreds of thousands of distinct CDR3 sequences, under 50% of which are singletons. CDR1 is SQVTM and CDR2 is ANQGSEA in the germline V gene. This CDR3 region has 16 residues. Losses at the gene ends were 4 bases for V and 0 bases for J; bases not matched to a gene: 7. For sequencing, patients were chosen who had shown expansion of CD8+CD57+ cells by flow cytometry. Severe acquired aplastic anemia was present in all patients. The sequencing input was sorted CD4+, CD8+, or CD8+CD57+ T cells (not recorded which) from PBMCs. This chain connects TRBV29-1 to TRBJ2-1; 9 nucleotides agree with TRBD2. This TCR was sampled from a human donor with aplastic anemia. CDR3 region: CSVVIGGGGSYNEQFF. The CDR3 nucleotides read TGCAGCGTTGTTATTGGCGGGGGGGGCTCCTACAATGAGCAGTTCTTC.